One and the same sample provided the 21 T cell receptor beta chains below, sequenced in a study of radiation and T cells in renal cell carcinoma. This table comes from immunoSEQ multiplex PCR, and its TCRdb copy is limited to in-frame clones, with some not included. The table includes approximately 170,000 clones, 88% detected once. Time point denoted: blood 4 weeks post-SBRT, at nephrectomy. Regarding treatment: 15 Gy SBRT to primary tumor, nephrectomy 4 weeks later. The sample consisted of blood, taken from a patient whose treatment included radiotherapy and nephrectomy. The receptors originated from a woman aged 50 to 60 with renal cell carcinoma.

The V and J genes are TRBV29-1 and TRBJ2-3, with 9 nucleotides matching TRBD2. The CDR3 totals 16 residues. The germline CDR1 and CDR2 sequences are SQVTM and ANQGSEA. J gave up 1 base and V 6 bases, and 11 bases lay outside the gene matches. The CDR3 DNA follows: TGCAGCGTGGCGGGAGATGAGCGGGGGGGCACAGATACGCAGTATTTT. As protein: CSVAGDERGGTDTQYF.

The chain links TRBV5-1 to TRBJ2-7; 9 bases line up with TRBD1. The germline V gene encodes CDR1 SGHRS and CDR2 YFSETQ. J was trimmed by 0 bases and V by 4 bases; bases with no gene match: 8. The CDR3 is made up of 16 amino acids. This CDR3 is CASSLIPGQGSYEQYF. In DNA, the CDR3 is TGCGCCAGCAGCCTAATACCGGGACAGGGCTCCTACGAGCAGTACTTC.

This clone occurred once. The V and J genes are TRBV4-1 and TRBJ2-1; D is uncertain. Germline CDR1 and CDR2: MGHRA and YSYEKL. This CDR3 is 15 amino acids long. V was trimmed by 0 bases and J by 4 bases, leaving 10 bases between them. Here the CDR3 reads CASSQDLLLYNEQFF. In nucleotides, the CDR3 is TGCGCCAGCAGCCAAGATCTCTTACTTTACAATGAGCAGTTCTTC.

The chain joins TRBV2 to TRBJ1-5; D uncertain. The V and J ends lost 2 bases and 1 base respectively, with 9 bases between them. CDR1 and CDR2 (germline): SNHLY, FYNNEI. The CDR3 totals 15 residues. CDR3 sequence (DNA): TGTGCCAGCAGTGAAAGCTTCCGGAGCAATCAGCCCCAGCATTTT. It yields the protein CASSESFRSNQPQHF. The full variable domain, in which reference TRBV2 and TRBJ1-5 provide the parts outside the CDR3, is EPEVTQTPSHQVTQMGQEVILRCVPISNHLYFYWYRQILGQKVEFLVSFYNNEISEKSEIFDDQFSVERPDGSNFTLKIRSTKLEDSAMYFCASSESFRSNQPQHFGDGTRLSIL.

This chain uses TRBV15 with TRBJ2-2; a weak D match, TRBD2 (5 bases). Germline V gene lookup returns CDR1 LNHNV and CDR2 YYDKDF (reference sequence). The ends were cut back, 0 bases at V and 5 bases at J, with 13 bases in the middle. This CDR3 has 16 amino acids. This chain's CDR3 is CATSRDPGSITGELFF. As DNA, the CDR3 is TGTGCCACCAGCAGAGATCCGGGGAGTATAACCGGGGAGCTGTTTTTT.

This clone was counted only a few times. DNA for the CDR3: TGCAGCGGTACAGGGGGGATGAACACTGAAGCTTTCTTT. It codes for CSGTGGMNTEAFF. The rearrangement links TRBV29-1 to TRBJ1-1; TRBD1 agrees at 8 bases. CDR1 SQVTM and CDR2 ANQGSEA come from the germline V gene. This CDR3 has 13 amino acids. The J segment lost 0 bases and the V segment lost 7 bases, leaving 4 bases of the junction unmatched.

V gene TRBV19 combines with J gene TRBJ1-2; 7 bases match TRBD1. V shed 3 bases and J 4 bases; nucleotides not matched to a gene: 2. Looked up from germline, CDR1 is LNHDA and CDR2 is SQIVND (reference sequence). This CDR3 spans 13 amino acids. The CDR3 nucleotides are TGTGCCAGTAGTATGGCAGGGGGCTATGGCTACACCTTC. Protein: CASSMAGGYGYTF.

This chain links TRBV7-9 with TRBJ1-3; maybe TRBD1 (6 bases). V dropped 2 bases and J dropped 0 bases, with 17 bases sitting between them. This CDR3 comprises 18 residues. Germline values: CDR1 SEHNR, CDR2 FQNEAQ (reference sequence). This CDR3 is CASSLSTGKGASGNTIYF. In DNA form, the CDR3 reads TGTGCCAGCAGCTTATCTACAGGGAAAGGGGCCTCTGGAAACACCATATATTTT.

The V and J genes are TRBV9 and TRBJ1-2; TRBD1 might be the D (6 bases). CDR1 and CDR2 from the germline V gene are SGDLS and YYNGEE. The CDR3 has 16 residues. V lost 3 bases and J 5 bases, leaving 20 bases between the germline ends. The CDR3 region is CASSAGGGEDFYGYTF. CDR3 nucleotide sequence: TGTGCCAGCAGCGCTGGGGGGGGCGAAGATTTTTATGGCTACACCTTC.

V usage is TRBV6-1 and J usage is TRBJ1-2; no firm D call. Germline CDR1 reads MNHNS; CDR2 reads SASEGT. This CDR3 is built from 14 residues. V was clipped by 0 bases and J by 2 bases, with 7 bases between them. The CDR3 sequence is CASSEAWLNYGYTF. The CDR3 nucleotides are TGTGCCAGCAGTGAAGCATGGCTGAACTATGGCTACACCTTC.

The J gene is TRBJ2-5, the V gene TRBV5-1, with 7 bases lining up with TRBD2. Germline CDR1 SGHRS, CDR2 YFSETQ. The length of the CDR3 is 16 residues. The V gene end was trimmed by 2 bases and the J gene end by 5 bases; junction bases not matched to a gene: 12. In nucleotides, the CDR3 is TGCGCCAGCAGCTTACCTTGGGGAGGGGCCGGTGAGACCCAGTACTTC. Translation gives CASSLPWGGAGETQYF.

DNA for the CDR3: TGTGCCAGTAGTGGACAGGCGGGAAACACCATATATTTT. Translated: CASSGQAGNTIYF. The gene calls are TRBV19 and TRBJ1-3; 7 positions agree with TRBD1. The CDR3 loop spans 13 amino acids. The ends lost 5 bases at V and 4 bases at J; junction bases unmatched: 2. Germline-derived CDR1 and CDR2 are LNHDA and SQIVND (reference sequence).

The chain joins TRBV5-1 to TRBJ2-5; 7 bases fit TRBD1. This CDR3 has 14 residues. Germline CDR1 reads SGHRS; CDR2 reads YFSETQ. V trimming: 0 bases; J trimming: 4 bases; junction bases outside the gene matches: 3. This chain's CDR3 is CASSLGQGLETQYF. In DNA, the CDR3 is TGCGCCAGCAGCTTGGGACAGGGTTTAGAGACCCAGTACTTC.

This chain joins TRBV2 and TRBJ2-6; no firm D call. Germline lookup yields CDR1 SNHLY and CDR2 FYNNEI. Trimming took off 1 base at V and 16 bases at J, with 8 bases between the two ends. The CDR3 spans 11 residues. The CDR3 nucleotides are TGTGCCAGCAGTGAAGTGGAACCTCTGACTTTC. Amino acid sequence: CASSEVEPLTF.

The chain uses TRBV6-5 and TRBJ2-5, with 9 bases lining up with TRBD1. Matching the DNA end better, TRBJ2-7 makes the J call doubtful. Germline CDR1 reads MNHEY; CDR2 reads SVGAGI. The CDR3 length is 13 residues. The CDR3 region has the DNA TGTGCCAGCAGTCCCGGGACAGGGTACGAGCAGTACTTC. It translates to CASSPGTGYEQYF.

A single count supports this clone. The rearrangement links TRBV4-1 to TRBJ1-1; unclear D gene. This CDR3 has 15 amino acids. The germline V gene encodes CDR1 MGHRA and CDR2 YSYEKL. V was cut by 1 base and J by 0 bases, with 9 bases left in between. The chain's CDR3 is CASSQGDRMNTEAFF. The DNA of the CDR3 is TGCGCCAGCAGCCAAGGTGATAGGATGAACACTGAAGCTTTCTTT.

The J gene is TRBJ1-2, the V gene TRBV2, with 9 nucleotides matching TRBD1. Germline assignment: CDR1 SNHLY and CDR2 FYNNEI. Trimming at V came to 7 bases and at J to 6 bases, leaving 9 bases not matched to a gene. The CDR3 has 14 amino acids. The CDR3 DNA sequence: TGTGCCAGCAAAGGGGACAGGGTAGGTGATGGCTACACCTTC. This encodes CASKGDRVGDGYTF.

The V call is TRBV7-2, the J call TRBJ2-3, with no clear D. The CDR3 spans 15 residues. V was cut by 1 base and J by 1 base, with 9 bases left in between. Germline CDR1 and CDR2: SGHTA and FQGNSA. CDR3 residues: CASSLVSRRTDTQYF. The CDR3 nucleotides read TGTGCCAGCAGCTTAGTAAGTCGCCGCACAGATACGCAGTATTTT.

This rearrangement joins TRBV2 to TRBJ2-1; D is possibly TRBD1 (6 bases). V was cut by 8 bases and J by 5 bases, with 13 bases left in between. Germline-derived CDR1 and CDR2 are SNHLY and FYNNEI. The CDR3 consists of 13 residues. The CDR3 loop reads CASDTGLDNEQFF. CDR3 sequence (DNA): TGTGCCAGCGACACAGGGCTTGACAATGAGCAGTTCTTC.

The chain combines TRBV19 with TRBJ2-2, with 7 bases fitting TRBD1. Per germline, CDR1 LNHDA and CDR2 SQIVND (reference sequence). V was clipped by 7 bases and J by 7 bases; unmatched bases: 15. The CDR3 has 16 amino acids. This CDR3 is CASTDRALSPIGELFF. CDR3 nucleotide sequence: TGTGCCAGTACCGACAGGGCGCTATCCCCTATCGGGGAGCTGTTTTTT.

This clone turned up a few times. The rearrangement links TRBV29-1 to TRBJ1-4; D not resolved. CDR1 is SQVTM, CDR2 ANQGSEA, per germline. CDR3 length: 11 residues. V lost 3 bases, J lost 9 bases, and 8 bases lay in between. The CDR3 nucleotides read TGCAGCGTTGAGGATAGACAAAAACTGTTTTTT. Protein: CSVEDRQKLFF.